The 24 T cell receptor beta chains in this list originate from one sample, sequenced in a study of T cell responses to AZD1222 COVID-19 vaccine. Sequencing used immunoSEQ multiplex PCR; TCRdb keeps in-frame clones, though not all of them. The sample has 85,000 to 130,000 clones, under 90% seen once. This sample comprised peripheral blood, obtained on day 0 of AZD1222 vaccination. These receptors were collected from an adult in good health.

This rearrangement joins TRBV7-7 to TRBJ2-2; D possibly corresponds to TRBD1 (6 bases). CDR1 is SSHAT and CDR2 is FNYEAQ in the germline V gene (reference sequence). The CDR3 is 14 residues long. V dropped 5 bases and J dropped 7 bases, with 14 bases sitting between them. For the CDR3, the DNA is TGTGCCAGCAGCCCAGGGGTTACGGGCGGGGAGCTGTTTTTT. This sequence encodes CASSPGVTGGELFF.

V and J are TRBV7-8 and TRBJ2-7; no definite D call. The CDR3 length is 15 residues. The germline V gene encodes CDR1 SGHVS and CDR2 FQNEAQ. V was cut by 1 base and J by 0 bases, with 10 bases left in between. CDR3 loop: CASSLVPPSSYEQYF. CDR3 bases: TGTGCCAGCAGCTTAGTCCCCCCGAGCTCCTACGAGCAGTACTTC.

The V call is TRBV27, the J call TRBJ2-1; D is perhaps TRBD2 (6 bases). CDR3 length: 15 residues. Germline CDR1 reads MNHEY; CDR2 reads SMNVEV (reference sequence). Trimming shortened V by 1 base and J by 8 bases, and 15 bases separated the two germline ends. Here the CDR3 DNA reads TGTGCCAGCAGTTTATGGGGTGGTGGAGGGGATGAGCAGTTCTTC. This encodes CASSLWGGGGDEQFF.

This rearrangement joins TRBV2 to TRBJ1-3, with 7 bases matching TRBD1. Germline V gene sequence: CDR1 SNHLY, CDR2 FYNNEI. V lost 6 bases to trimming and J lost 9 bases; unmatched junction nucleotides: 8. There are 13 residues in the CDR3. CDR3 protein: CASRGQVWGTIYF. The CDR3 coding sequence is TGTGCCAGCAGAGGACAGGTCTGGGGCACCATATATTTT.

This rearrangement joins TRBV10-3 to TRBJ2-7; no clear D gene. Germline CDR1 and CDR2: ENHRY and SYGVKD. V shed 5 bases and J shed 2 bases, with 7 bases lying between them. The length of the CDR3 is 12 residues. The CDR3 is CAISPDPYEQYF. Here the CDR3 DNA reads TGTGCCATCAGTCCGGATCCCTACGAGCAGTACTTC.

The chain employs TRBV7-8 and TRBJ1-2; D not resolved. The V gene lost 5 bases and the J gene lost 8 bases, with 18 bases spanning the gap. This CDR3 contains 14 residues. CDR1 is SGHVS and CDR2 is FQNEAQ in the germline V gene. The CDR3 spells CASSHGRGIGGYTF. The CDR3 bases are TGTGCCAGCAGCCACGGACGGGGAATCGGAGGCTACACCTTC.

The chain carries TRBV19 and TRBJ1-5; D ambiguous. The CDR3 has 13 amino acids. CDR1 LNHDA and CDR2 SQIVND come from the germline V gene (reference sequence). V was cut by 11 bases and J by 2 bases, with 13 bases left in between. The CDR3 protein is CAAWVGGNQPQHF. In nucleotides, the CDR3 is TGTGCCGCCTGGGTGGGAGGCAATCAGCCCCAGCATTTT.

The J gene is TRBJ1-2, the V gene TRBV4-1; 11 nucleotides match TRBD1. Germline loops: CDR1 MGHRA, CDR2 YSYEKL. CDR3 length equals 17 residues. The V gene end was trimmed by 4 bases and the J gene end by 8 bases; junction bases not matched to a gene: 15. CDR3 loop: CASSPSIGQGAPVGYTF. In nucleotides, the CDR3 is TGCGCCAGCAGCCCCTCCATCGGACAGGGGGCGCCGGTCGGCTACACCTTC.

The chain joins TRBV6-5 to TRBJ2-1; D not resolved. V lost 7 bases to trimming and J lost 2 bases, with 15 bases between them. CDR1 and CDR2 (germline): MNHEY, SVGAGI. This CDR3 is 15 amino acids long. The CDR3 sequence is CASNPYLGAYNEQFF. DNA for the CDR3: TGTGCCAGCAACCCATATTTAGGTGCCTACAATGAGCAGTTCTTC.

The chain links TRBV6-2 or TRBV6-3 to TRBJ2-7; TRBD1 agrees at 9 bases. The V gene end was trimmed by 6 bases and the J gene end by 0 bases; junction bases not matched to a gene: 9. CDR1 is MNHEY and CDR2 is SVGEGT in the germline V gene. The CDR3 totals 16 residues. The CDR3: CASSRPSGQGSYEQYF. The CDR3 DNA follows: TGTGCCAGCAGCCGCCCCTCGGGACAGGGCTCCTACGAGCAGTACTTC.

The chain recombines TRBV4-1 with TRBJ2-1; either TRBD1 or TRBD2 may fit D (5 bases each). The V end was cut by 4 bases, the J end by 9 bases, with 19 bases between. From germline, CDR1 is MGHRA and CDR2 YSYEKL. This CDR3 comprises 15 residues. This CDR3 is CASSPSGTVFSEQFF. CDR3 sequence (DNA): TGCGCCAGCAGCCCGTCCGGGACGGTTTTTTCTGAGCAGTTCTTC.

This clone was observed once. The chain links TRBV11-2 to TRBJ1-2; 9 bases line up with TRBD1. Germline CDR1 SGHAT, CDR2 FQNNGV. The CDR3 loop spans 14 amino acids. With V trimmed by 5 bases and J by 4 bases, 5 bases remained unmatched. For the CDR3, the DNA is TGTGCCAGCAGCCGGGACAGGGACAGCTATGGCTACACCTTC. Its protein product is CASSRDRDSYGYTF.

The chain uses TRBV29-1 and TRBJ2-7; D unresolved. Germline V gene data show CDR1 as SQVTM and CDR2 as ANQGSEA. There are 13 residues in the CDR3. V was trimmed by 4 bases and J by 0 bases, leaving 10 bases between them. The CDR3 spells CSVGTPSSYEQYF. The DNA of the CDR3 is TGCAGCGTTGGAACACCTAGCTCCTACGAGCAGTACTTC.

The chain has TRBV3-1 (or the pseudogene TRBV3-2) and TRBJ2-1, with D unclear. The CDR3 spans 13 residues. The germline V and J ends were trimmed by 3 bases and 7 bases, with 10 bases remaining between them. Germline CDR1 is LGHDT and CDR2 is YNNKEL (reference sequence). CDR3 coding DNA: TGTGCCAGCAGCCACTCTCTGGGAAATGAGCAGTTCTTC. Translated, it gives CASSHSLGNEQFF.

The DNA of the CDR3 is TGTGCCAGCTCACTTACTGGACGGACGGGGGACTACGAGCAGTACTTC. Its protein is CASSLTGRTGDYEQYF. The chain recombines TRBV18 with TRBJ2-7; D perhaps matches TRBD2 (6 bases). Germline lookup yields CDR1 KGHSH and CDR2 LQKENI. V was trimmed by 4 bases and J by 3 bases, leaving 19 bases between them. CDR3 length: 16 amino acids.

The V gene is TRBV10-3, the J gene TRBJ2-7, with 11 bases identical to TRBD1. V lost 10 bases, J lost 5 bases, and 7 bases stayed unmatched. This CDR3 has 13 residues. Germline loops: CDR1 ENHRY, CDR2 SYGVKD. The DNA of the CDR3 is TGTGCCACCTTTGGACAGGGGGCTCACGAGCAGTACTTC. Protein: CATFGQGAHEQYF.

Points on this clone: Other DNA sequences from this sample encode an identical CDR3 as well. J is TRBJ2-3 and V is TRBV28; D perhaps matches TRBD2 (5 bases). Looked up from germline, CDR1 is MDHEN and CDR2 is SYDVKM. The CDR3 is 12 amino acids. The CDR3 bases are TGTGCTTCCCGGGATTACACAGATACGCAGTATTTT. This encodes CASRDYTDTQYF.

The chain couples TRBV30 to TRBJ2-7; D possibly matches TRBD1 or TRBD2 (5 bases each). Trimming took off 5 bases at V and 4 bases at J, with 18 bases between the two ends. The CDR3 loop spans 14 amino acids. Germline CDR1 reads GTSNPN; CDR2 reads SVGIG (reference sequence). For the CDR3, the DNA is TGTGCCTGGGGGGGACGGATGAACACTTACGAGCAGTACTTC. It yields the protein CAWGGRMNTYEQYF.

V gene TRBV12-3 or TRBV12-4 combines with J gene TRBJ2-7; D unclear. Trimming took 6 bases from V and 7 from J, leaving 10 bases between them. The CDR3 length is 11 residues. Here the CDR3 DNA reads TGTGCCAGCAGCCGGGCTAGAGAGCAGTACTTC. Its translation is CASSRAREQYF.

The chain joins TRBV4-1 to TRBJ2-2; 13 bases line up with TRBD2. CDR1 MGHRA and CDR2 YSYEKL come from the germline V gene. The J segment lost 6 bases and the V segment lost 2 bases, leaving 3 bases of the junction unmatched. The CDR3 is made up of 16 amino acids. The CDR3 spells CASSQRTSGSPGELFF. Here the CDR3 DNA reads TGCGCCAGCAGCCAAAGGACTAGCGGGAGCCCCGGGGAGCTGTTTTTT.

The rearrangement uses TRBV3-1 (or the pseudogene TRBV3-2) and TRBJ2-7; 9 bases align to TRBD2. From germline, CDR1 is LGHDT and CDR2 YNNKEL (reference sequence). The CDR3 contains 14 residues. V shed 4 bases, J shed 7 bases, and the junction held 8 bases outside the gene matches. The CDR3 sequence: CASSPSGREGEQYF. CDR3 nucleotides: TGTGCCAGCAGCCCCTCTGGGCGGGAGGGTGAGCAGTACTTC.

V is TRBV9 and J is TRBJ1-1; TRBD1 is a possible D gene (6 bases). The CDR3 sequence is 15 residues long. With 1 base removed from V and 3 bases from J, the gap between germline ends came to 13 bases. Germline V CDR1 and CDR2: SGDLS, YYNGEE. The CDR3 nucleotides read TGTGCCAGCAGCGTACAGGGGACATTTGACACTGAAGCTTTCTTT. Protein sequence: CASSVQGTFDTEAFF. Full variable domain (outside the CDR3, taken from reference TRBV9 and TRBJ1-1): DSGVTQTPKHLITATGQRVTLRCSPRSGDLSVYWYQQSLDQGLQFLIQYYNGEERAKGNILERFSAQQFPDLHSELNLSSLELGDSALYFCASSVQGTFDTEAFFGQGTRLTVV.

The chain employs TRBV5-6 and TRBJ1-1, with D perhaps TRBD1 (5 bases). The CDR3 runs 17 residues. Between the trimmed V and J ends, which lost 1 base and 0 bases, there was a span of 16 bases. Germline V gene sequence: CDR1 SGHDT, CDR2 YYEEEE. The CDR3, as DNA: TGTGCCAGCAGCTTGTTGGTTGGAGGGACGGTGAACACTGAAGCTTTCTTT. It codes for CASSLLVGGTVNTEAFF.

This chain links TRBV7-6 with TRBJ1-5, with no clear D. Germline CDR1 and CDR2: SGHVS and FNYEAQ. This CDR3 contains 15 residues. Trimming stripped 5 bases from V and 0 bases from J, with 11 bases between. The CDR3 spells CASSPHKDSNQPQHF. CDR3 bases: TGTGCCAGCAGCCCCCACAAGGATAGCAATCAGCCCCAGCATTTT.